Described below is a single TCR beta chain sequence and its context. The table came from immunoSEQ multiplex PCR; TCRdb's copy has only in-frame clones and leaves some out. The sample records a few hundred thousand clones, around 89% being singletons. This sample was included in a study of blood T cell repertoires in COVID-19. Two negative PCRs, clearance, or symptom resolution were required of recovered Cohort 3 donors. V was shortened by 4 bases and J by 2 bases, with 10 bases between the two germline ends. This CDR3 is built from 14 residues. Germline lookup yields CDR1 LNHDA and CDR2 SQIVND (reference sequence).

The source is a woman in her forties who had recovered from COVID-19. This rearrangement joins TRBV19 to TRBJ2-3; a weak D match, TRBD1 (6 bases). What was sequenced was PBMCs or T cells enriched from blood (not recorded which). The CDR3 sequence is CASSTDRITDTQYF. In DNA, the CDR3 is TGTGCCAGTAGTACGGACAGAATCACAGATACGCAGTATTTT.